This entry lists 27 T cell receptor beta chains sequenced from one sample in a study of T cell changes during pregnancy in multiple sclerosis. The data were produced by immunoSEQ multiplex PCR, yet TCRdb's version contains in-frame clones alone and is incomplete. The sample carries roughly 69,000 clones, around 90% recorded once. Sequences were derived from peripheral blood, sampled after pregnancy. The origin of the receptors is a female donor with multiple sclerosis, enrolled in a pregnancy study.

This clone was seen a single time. The CDR3 region has the DNA TGTGCCAGTACCGGGAGGGTGCAAGAGACCCAGTACTTC. Amino acid sequence: CASTGRVQETQYF. The chain combines TRBV11-2 with TRBJ2-5, with TRBD2 matching 8 bases. The CDR3 consists of 13 residues. Per germline, CDR1 SGHAT and CDR2 FQNNGV. V was pared by 9 bases and J by 2 bases, with 5 bases of the junction left unmatched.

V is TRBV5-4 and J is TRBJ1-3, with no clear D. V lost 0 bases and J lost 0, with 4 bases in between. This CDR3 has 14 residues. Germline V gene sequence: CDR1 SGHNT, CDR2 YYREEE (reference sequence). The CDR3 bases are TGTGCCAGCAGCTTGGACAACTCTGGAAACACCATATATTTT. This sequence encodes CASSLDNSGNTIYF. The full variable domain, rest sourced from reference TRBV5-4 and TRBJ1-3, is ETGVTQSPTHLIKTRGQQVTLRCSSQSGHNTVSWYQQALGQGPQFIFQYYREEENGRGNFPPRFSGLQFPNYSSELNVNALELDDSALYLCASSLDNSGNTIYFGEGSWLTVV.

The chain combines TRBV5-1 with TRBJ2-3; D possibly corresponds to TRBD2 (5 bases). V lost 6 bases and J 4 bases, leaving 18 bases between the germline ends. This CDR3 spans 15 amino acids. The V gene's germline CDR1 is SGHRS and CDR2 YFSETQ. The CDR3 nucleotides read TGCGCCAGCAACGTGGGAGAACGAGGGCCAGATACGCAGTATTTT. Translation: CASNVGERGPDTQYF.

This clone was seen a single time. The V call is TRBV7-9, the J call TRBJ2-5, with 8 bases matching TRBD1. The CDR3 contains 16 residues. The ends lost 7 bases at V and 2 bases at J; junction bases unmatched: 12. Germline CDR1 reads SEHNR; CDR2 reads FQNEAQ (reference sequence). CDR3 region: CASMTYRGAIQETQYF. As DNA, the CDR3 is TGTGCCAGCATGACATACAGGGGGGCAATACAAGAGACCCAGTACTTC.

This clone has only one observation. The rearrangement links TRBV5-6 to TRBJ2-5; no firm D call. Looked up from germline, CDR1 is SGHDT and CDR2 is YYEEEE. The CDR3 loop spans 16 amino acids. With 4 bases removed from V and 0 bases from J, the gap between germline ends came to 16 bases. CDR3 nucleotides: TGTGCCAGCAGCCCCGCACTCAAGGCGGACCAAGAGACCCAGTACTTC. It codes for CASSPALKADQETQYF.

CDR3 nucleotide sequence: TGTGCCAGCAGCTTGTCTACAGGGGCGGCTAACTATGGCTACACCTTC. This codes for CASSLSTGAANYGYTF. The chain employs TRBV7-9 and TRBJ1-2, with 7 bases lining up with TRBD1. With 3 bases clipped from V and 0 bases from J, the junction kept 7 bases outside the gene matches. CDR1 and CDR2 (germline): SEHNR, FQNEAQ (reference sequence). The CDR3 covers 16 residues.

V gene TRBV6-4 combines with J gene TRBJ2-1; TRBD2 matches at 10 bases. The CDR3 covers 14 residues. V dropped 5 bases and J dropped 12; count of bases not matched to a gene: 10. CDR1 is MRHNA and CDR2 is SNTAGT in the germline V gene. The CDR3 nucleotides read TGTGCCAGCAGTCGGACTAGCGGCCCTCTGGGGCAGTTCTTC. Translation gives CASSRTSGPLGQFF.

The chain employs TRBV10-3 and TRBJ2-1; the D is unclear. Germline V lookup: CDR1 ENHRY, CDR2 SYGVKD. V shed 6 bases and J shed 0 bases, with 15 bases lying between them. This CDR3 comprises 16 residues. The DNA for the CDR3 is TGTGCCATCAGCGACACTGGGCGCATCTCCTACAATGAGCAGTTCTTC. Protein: CAISDTGRISYNEQFF.

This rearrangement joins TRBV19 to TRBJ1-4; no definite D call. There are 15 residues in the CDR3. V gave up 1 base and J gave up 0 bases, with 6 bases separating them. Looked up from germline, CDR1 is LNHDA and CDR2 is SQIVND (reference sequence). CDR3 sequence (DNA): TGTGCCAGTAGTATAGGGGCCGCAACTAATGAAAAACTGTTTTTT. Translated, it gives CASSIGAATNEKLFF. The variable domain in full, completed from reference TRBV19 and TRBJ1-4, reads DGGITQSPKYLFRKEGQNVTLSCEQNLNHDAMYWYRQDPGQGLRLIYYSQIVNDFQKGDIAEGYSVSREKKESFPLTVTSAQKNPTAFYLCASSIGAATNEKLFFGSGTQLSVL.

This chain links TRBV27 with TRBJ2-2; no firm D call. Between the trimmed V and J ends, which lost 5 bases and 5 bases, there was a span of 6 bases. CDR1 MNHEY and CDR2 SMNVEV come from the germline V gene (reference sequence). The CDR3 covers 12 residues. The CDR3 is CASSASTGELFF. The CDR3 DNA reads TGTGCCAGCAGTGCGTCTACCGGGGAGCTGTTTTTT.

CDR3 nucleotide sequence: TGTGCCAGCAGCCAAGTGTCCAGCGGGACGGTCACCGGGGAGCTGTTTTTT. Protein product: CASSQVSSGTVTGELFF. The J gene is TRBJ2-2, the V gene TRBV4-2; 7 bases line up with TRBD2. The germline V gene has CDR1 LGHNA and CDR2 YNFKEQ. The CDR3 is 17 residues long. The junction had 9 bases not matched to a gene; V was cut back by 1 base and J by 4 bases.

CDR3 DNA: TGCGCCAGCAGCTTGACCGGGACTAGCGGCCCTGTCGTCACAGATACGCAGTATTTT. Translating gives CASSLTGTSGPVVTDTQYF. The chain employs TRBV5-1 and TRBJ2-3; 11 bases agree with TRBD2. This CDR3 is built from 19 residues. Germline CDR1 SGHRS, CDR2 YFSETQ. The V gene end was trimmed by 1 base and the J gene end by 2 bases; junction bases not matched to a gene: 12.

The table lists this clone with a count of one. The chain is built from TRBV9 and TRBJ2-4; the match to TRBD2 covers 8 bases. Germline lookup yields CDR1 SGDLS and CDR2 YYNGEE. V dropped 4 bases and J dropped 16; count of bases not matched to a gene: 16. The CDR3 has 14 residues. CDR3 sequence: CASSFESGSSLVYF. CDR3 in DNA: TGTGCCAGCAGCTTCGAAAGCGGGAGCTCCTTGGTATACTTC.

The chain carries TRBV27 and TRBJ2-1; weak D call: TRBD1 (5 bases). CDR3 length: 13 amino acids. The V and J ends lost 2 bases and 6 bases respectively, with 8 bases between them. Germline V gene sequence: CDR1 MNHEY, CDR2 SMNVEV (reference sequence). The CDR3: CASSLKGFNEQFF. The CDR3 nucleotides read TGTGCCAGCAGTTTAAAGGGGTTCAATGAGCAGTTCTTC.

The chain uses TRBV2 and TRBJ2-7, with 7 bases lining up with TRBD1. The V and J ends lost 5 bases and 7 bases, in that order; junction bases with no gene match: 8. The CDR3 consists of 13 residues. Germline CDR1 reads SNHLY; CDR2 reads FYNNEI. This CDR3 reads CASSQGQVVEQYF. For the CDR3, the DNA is TGTGCCAGCAGTCAAGGACAGGTAGTTGAGCAGTACTTC.

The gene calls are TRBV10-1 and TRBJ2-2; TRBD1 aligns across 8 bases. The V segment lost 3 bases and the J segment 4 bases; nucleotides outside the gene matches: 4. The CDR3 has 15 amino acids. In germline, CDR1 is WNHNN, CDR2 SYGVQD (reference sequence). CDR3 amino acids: CASSDPTGVTGELFF. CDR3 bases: TGCGCCAGCAGTGACCCGACAGGGGTCACCGGGGAGCTGTTTTTT.

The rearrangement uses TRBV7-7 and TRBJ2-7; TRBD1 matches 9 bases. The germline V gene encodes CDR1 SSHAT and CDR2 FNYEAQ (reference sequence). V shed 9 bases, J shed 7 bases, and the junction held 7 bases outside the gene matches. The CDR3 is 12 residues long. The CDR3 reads CASGTGFGEQYF. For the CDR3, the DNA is TGTGCCAGTGGGACAGGGTTTGGAGAGCAGTACTTC. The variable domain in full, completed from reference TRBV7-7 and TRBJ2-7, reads GAGVSQSPRYKVTKRGQDVTLRCDPISSHATLYWYQQALGQGPEFLTYFNYEAQPDKSGLPSDRFSAERPEGSISTLTIQRTEQRDSAMYRCASGTGFGEQYFGPGTRLTVT.

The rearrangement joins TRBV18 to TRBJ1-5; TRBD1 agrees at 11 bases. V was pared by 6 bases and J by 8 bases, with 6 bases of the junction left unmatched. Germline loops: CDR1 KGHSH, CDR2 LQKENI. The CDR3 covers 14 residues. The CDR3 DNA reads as TGTGCCAGCTCGGTGGACAGGGGGCTGGAGCCCCAGCATTTT. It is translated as CASSVDRGLEPQHF. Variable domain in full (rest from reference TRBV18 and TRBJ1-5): NAGVMQNPRHLVRRRGQEARLRCSPMKGHSHVYWYRQLPEEGLKFMVYLQKENIIDESGMPKERFSAEFPKEGPSILRIQQVVRGDSAAYFCASSVDRGLEPQHFGDGTRLSIL.

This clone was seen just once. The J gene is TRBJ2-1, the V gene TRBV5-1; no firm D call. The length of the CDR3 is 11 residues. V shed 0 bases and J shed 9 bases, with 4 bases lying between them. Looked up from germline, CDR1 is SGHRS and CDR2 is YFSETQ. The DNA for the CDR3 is TGCGCCAGCAGCTTGGCCTCTGAGCAGTTCTTC. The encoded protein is CASSLASEQFF. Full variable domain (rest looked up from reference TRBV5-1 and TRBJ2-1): KAGVTQTPRYLIKTRGQQVTLSCSPISGHRSVSWYQQTPGQGLQFLFEYFSETQRNKGNFPGRFSGRQFSNSRSEMNVSTLELGDSALYLCASSLASEQFFGPGTRLTVL.

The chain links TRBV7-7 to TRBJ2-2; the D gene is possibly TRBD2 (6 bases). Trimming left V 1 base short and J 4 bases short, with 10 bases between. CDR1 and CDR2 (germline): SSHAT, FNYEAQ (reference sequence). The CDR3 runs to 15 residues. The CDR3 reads CASSLGQGGTGELFF. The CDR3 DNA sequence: TGTGCCAGCAGCTTAGGGCAGGGAGGCACCGGGGAGCTGTTTTTT.

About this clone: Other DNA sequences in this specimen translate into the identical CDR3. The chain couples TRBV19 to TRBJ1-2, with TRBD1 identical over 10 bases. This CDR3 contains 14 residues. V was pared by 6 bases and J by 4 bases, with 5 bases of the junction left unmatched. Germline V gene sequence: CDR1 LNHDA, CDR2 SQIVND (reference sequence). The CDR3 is CASSPGQGTYGYTF. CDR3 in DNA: TGTGCCAGTAGCCCGGGACAGGGGACCTATGGCTACACCTTC.

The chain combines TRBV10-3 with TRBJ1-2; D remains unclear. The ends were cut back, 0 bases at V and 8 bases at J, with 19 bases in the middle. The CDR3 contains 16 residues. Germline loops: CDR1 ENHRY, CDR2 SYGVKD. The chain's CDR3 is CAISESAGRQAGGYTF. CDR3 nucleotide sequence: TGTGCCATCAGTGAGTCAGCTGGTAGGCAGGCTGGAGGCTACACCTTC.

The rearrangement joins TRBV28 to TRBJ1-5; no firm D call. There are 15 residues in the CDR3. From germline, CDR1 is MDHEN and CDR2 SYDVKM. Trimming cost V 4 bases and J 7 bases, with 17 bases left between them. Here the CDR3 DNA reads TGTGCCAGCAGTTCCTTGCTTGAGGGAGGCCAGCCCCAGCATTTT. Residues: CASSSLLEGGQPQHF.

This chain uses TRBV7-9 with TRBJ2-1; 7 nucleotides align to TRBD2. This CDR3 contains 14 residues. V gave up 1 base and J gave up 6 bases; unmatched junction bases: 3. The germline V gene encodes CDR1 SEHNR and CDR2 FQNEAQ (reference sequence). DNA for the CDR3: TGTGCCAGCAGCTTAGTTCTAGCGGCCAATGAGCAGTTCTTC. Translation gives CASSLVLAANEQFF.

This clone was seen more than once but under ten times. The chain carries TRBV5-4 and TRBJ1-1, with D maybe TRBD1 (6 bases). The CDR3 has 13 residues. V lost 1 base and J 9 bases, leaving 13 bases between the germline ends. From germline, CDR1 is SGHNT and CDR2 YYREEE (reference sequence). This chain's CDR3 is CASSLPEGVKAFF. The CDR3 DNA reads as TGTGCCAGCAGCTTGCCCGAGGGGGTGAAAGCTTTCTTT.

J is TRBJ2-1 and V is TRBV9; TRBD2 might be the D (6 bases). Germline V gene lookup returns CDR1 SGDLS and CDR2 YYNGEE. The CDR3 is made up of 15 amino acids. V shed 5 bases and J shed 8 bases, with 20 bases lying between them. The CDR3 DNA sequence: TGTGCCAGCAGTCCCCGCGGGACGATAGTCTATGAGCAGTTCTTC. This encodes CASSPRGTIVYEQFF.

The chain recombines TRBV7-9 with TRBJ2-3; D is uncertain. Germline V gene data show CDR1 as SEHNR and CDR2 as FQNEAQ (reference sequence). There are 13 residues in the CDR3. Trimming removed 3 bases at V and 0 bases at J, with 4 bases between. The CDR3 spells CASSFISTDTQYF. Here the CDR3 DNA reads TGTGCCAGCAGCTTTATCAGCACAGATACGCAGTATTTT.